A selection of T cell receptor beta chains follows, all from one sample in a study of blood T cell repertoires in COVID-19. Assay: immunoSEQ multiplex PCR; the TCRdb copy retains only in-frame clones and omits some. The data contain about 220,000 clones, approximately 80% of them singletons. The sequenced sample was PBMCs or T cells enriched from blood (not recorded which). The receptors were sampled from a woman aged 55 to 70 who had recovered from COVID-19. CDR3s include the opening cysteine and the closing phenylalanine or tryptophan. A D gene is named only where the DNA matches it firmly. Part of the rows lack a size; the others show once, few, many or a class for expanded clones.

v_gene	j_gene	abundance	d_gene	CDR3aa	CDR3nt
TRBV11-3	TRBJ2-1	-	-	CASSSRTTGPAEQFF	TGTGCCAGCAGCTCTCGGACTACCGGGCCCGCTGAGCAGTTCTTC
TRBV7-2	TRBJ2-1	-	-	CASSLTTGYNEQFF	TGTGCCAGCAGCTTAACTACAGGCTACAATGAGCAGTTCTTC
TRBV11-2	TRBJ1-2	-	-	CASSLQGFYGYTF	TGTGCCAGCAGCTTACAGGGATTCTATGGCTACACCTTC
TRBV6-2/TRBV6-3	TRBJ1-5	-	TRBD1	CASSYAGGHQPQHF	TGTGCCAGCAGTTACGCAGGGGGGCATCAGCCCCAGCATTTT
TRBV11-2	TRBJ1-1	-	-	CASSLVGANMNTEAFF	TGTGCCAGCAGCTTGGTAGGGGCGAACATGAACACTGAAGCTTTCTTT
TRBV20-1	TRBJ2-7	-	-	CSARTSGEQYF	TGCAGTGCTAGGACATCGGGGGAGCAGTACTTC
TRBV5-4	TRBJ2-5	-	-	CASSLARRGETQYF	TGTGCCAGCAGCTTGGCGCGACGAGGGGAGACCCAGTACTTC
TRBV23-1	TRBJ1-2	once	-	CASIRTALGGYTF	TGCGCCAGCATCCGGACAGCCCTCGGGGGCTACACCTTC
TRBV6-5	TRBJ1-1	-	-	CASRLGGNTEAFF	TGTGCCAGCAGGCTAGGGGGGAACACTGAAGCTTTCTTT
TRBV2	TRBJ2-3	-	TRBD2	CASSELLAGGLDTQYF	TGTGCCAGCAGTGAATTGCTAGCGGGAGGGTTAGATACGCAGTATTTT
TRBV6-5	TRBJ2-1	-	-	CASSYGGGTTYEQFF	TGTGCCAGCAGTTACGGCGGGGGCACCACCTATGAGCAGTTCTTC
TRBV7-8	TRBJ2-5	-	-	CASSQQTQAETQYF	TGTGCCAGCAGCCAACAGACCCAAGCAGAGACCCAGTACTTC
TRBV19	TRBJ2-3	-	-	CASHGVGDTQYF	TGTGCCAGTCACGGAGTGGGAGATACGCAGTATTTT
TRBV11-3	TRBJ2-7	-	-	CASSYSFPLGRVSEQYF	TGTGCCAGCAGCTACAGCTTTCCCCTAGGCAGGGTCTCCGAGCAGTACTTC
TRBV14	TRBJ1-1	-	TRBD1	CATQGVLGTEAFF	TGTGCCACCCAGGGGGTCTTAGGCACTGAAGCTTTCTTT
TRBV6-6	TRBJ2-3	-	-	CASSFAGQPDTQYF	TGTGCCAGCAGTTTTGCAGGACAGCCAGATACGCAGTATTTT
TRBV27	TRBJ2-3	-	TRBD1	CASRDPGTGGTDTQYF	TGTGCCAGCAGGGACCCCGGGACAGGGGGAACAGATACGCAGTATTTT
TRBV4-2	TRBJ2-5	-	-	CASSQEARETQYF	TGTGCCAGCAGCCAAGAAGCCCGGGAGACCCAGTACTTC
TRBV27	TRBJ2-7	-	TRBD2	CASRTSGSNEQYF	TGTGCCAGCAGGACTAGCGGGAGTAACGAGCAGTACTTC
TRBV3-1/TRBV3-2	TRBJ2-5	-	-	CASSQDLVGQAQETQYF	TGTGCCAGCAGCCAAGATCTTGTGGGCCAGGCGCAAGAGACCCAGTACTTC
TRBV6-5	TRBJ1-1	-	-	CASTPVNTEAFF	TGTGCCAGCACCCCGGTAAACACTGAAGCTTTCTTT
TRBV7-8	TRBJ2-1	-	TRBD2	CASSSPTGEGSYNEQFF	TGTGCCAGCAGCTCACCTACGGGGGAGGGCTCCTACAATGAGCAGTTCTTC
TRBV3-1/TRBV3-2	TRBJ1-2	-	-	CASSQADSGYTF	TGTGCCAGCAGCCAAGCGGACAGTGGCTACACCTTC
TRBV5-1	TRBJ1-1	-	TRBD1	CASSSRDREWAFF	TGCGCCAGCAGCTCGCGGGACAGGGAATGGGCTTTCTTT
TRBV7-3	TRBJ2-2	-	TRBD2	CASSPRGGRTGELFF	TGTGCCAGCAGCCCTCGCGGGGGGCGCACCGGGGAGCTGTTTTTT
TRBV7-2	TRBJ1-6	-	TRBD1	CASSSGQGTNSPLHF	TGTGCCAGCAGCTCGGGACAGGGTACTAATTCACCCCTCCACTTT